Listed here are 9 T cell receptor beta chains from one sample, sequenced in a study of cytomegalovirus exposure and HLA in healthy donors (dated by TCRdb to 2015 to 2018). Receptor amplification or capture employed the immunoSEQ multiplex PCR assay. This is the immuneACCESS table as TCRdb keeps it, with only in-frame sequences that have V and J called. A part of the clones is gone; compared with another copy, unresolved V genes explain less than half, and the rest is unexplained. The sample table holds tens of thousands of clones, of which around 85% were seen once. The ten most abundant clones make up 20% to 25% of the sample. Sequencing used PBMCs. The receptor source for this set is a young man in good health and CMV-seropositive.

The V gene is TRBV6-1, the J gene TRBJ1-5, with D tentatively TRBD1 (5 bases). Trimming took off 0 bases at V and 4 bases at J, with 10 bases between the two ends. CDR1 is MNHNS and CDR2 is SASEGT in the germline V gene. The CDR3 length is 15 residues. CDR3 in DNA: TGTGCCAGCAGTGAAGCAGGGGCCTATAATCAGCCCCAGCATTTT. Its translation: CASSEAGAYNQPQHF.

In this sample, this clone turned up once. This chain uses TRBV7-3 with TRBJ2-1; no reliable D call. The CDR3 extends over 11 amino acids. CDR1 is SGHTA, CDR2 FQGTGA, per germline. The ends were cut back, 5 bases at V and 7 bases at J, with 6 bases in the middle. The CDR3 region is CASSNTNEQFF. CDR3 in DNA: TGTGCCAGCAGCAATACAAATGAGCAGTTCTTC. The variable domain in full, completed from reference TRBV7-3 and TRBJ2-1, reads GAGVSQTPSNKVTEKGKYVELRCDPISGHTALYWYRQSLGQGPEFLIYFQGTGAADDSGLPNDRFFAVRPEGSVSTLKIQRTERGDSAVYLCASSNTNEQFFGPGTRLTVL.

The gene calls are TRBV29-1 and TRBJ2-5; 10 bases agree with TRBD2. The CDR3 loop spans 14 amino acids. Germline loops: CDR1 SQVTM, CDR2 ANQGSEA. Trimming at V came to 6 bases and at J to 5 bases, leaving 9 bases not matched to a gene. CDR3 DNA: TGCAGCGTGGGGACTAGCGACCTTGGGGAGACCCAGTACTTC. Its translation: CSVGTSDLGETQYF.

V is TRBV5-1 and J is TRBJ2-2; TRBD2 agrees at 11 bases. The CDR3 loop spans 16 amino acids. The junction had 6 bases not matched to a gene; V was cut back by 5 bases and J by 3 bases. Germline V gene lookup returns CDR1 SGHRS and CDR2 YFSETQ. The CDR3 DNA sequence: TGCGCCAGCAGACCTAGCGGGAGGCAGGACACCGGGGAGCTGTTTTTT. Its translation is CASRPSGRQDTGELFF.

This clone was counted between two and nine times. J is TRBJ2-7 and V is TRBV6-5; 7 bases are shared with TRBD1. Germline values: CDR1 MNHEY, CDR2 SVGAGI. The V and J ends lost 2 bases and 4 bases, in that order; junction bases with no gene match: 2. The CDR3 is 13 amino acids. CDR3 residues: CASSYRQGYEQYF. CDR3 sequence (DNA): TGTGCCAGCAGTTACCGACAGGGTTACGAGCAGTACTTC.

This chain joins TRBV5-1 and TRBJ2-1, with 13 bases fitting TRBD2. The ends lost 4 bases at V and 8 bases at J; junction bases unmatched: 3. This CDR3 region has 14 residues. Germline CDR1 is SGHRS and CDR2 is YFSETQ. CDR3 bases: TGCGCCAGCAGCGTCGGACTAGCGGGAGATGAGCAGTTCTTC. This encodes CASSVGLAGDEQFF.

The DNA of the CDR3 is TGTGCCAGCAGCTTACAGGGGTATGAAGGCTACACCTTC. This gives the protein CASSLQGYEGYTF. This chain links TRBV5-4 with TRBJ1-2, with TRBD1 matching 7 bases. Germline CDR1 reads SGHNT; CDR2 reads YYREEE (reference sequence). Trimming at V came to 2 bases and at J to 8 bases, leaving 6 bases not matched to a gene. The CDR3 has 13 residues.

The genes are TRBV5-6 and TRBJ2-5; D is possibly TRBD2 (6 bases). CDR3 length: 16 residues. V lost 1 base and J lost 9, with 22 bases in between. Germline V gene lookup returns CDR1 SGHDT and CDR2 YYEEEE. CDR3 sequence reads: CASSLFRESYRGAQYF. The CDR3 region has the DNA TGTGCCAGCAGCTTGTTCAGGGAATCATATCGCGGGGCCCAGTACTTC.

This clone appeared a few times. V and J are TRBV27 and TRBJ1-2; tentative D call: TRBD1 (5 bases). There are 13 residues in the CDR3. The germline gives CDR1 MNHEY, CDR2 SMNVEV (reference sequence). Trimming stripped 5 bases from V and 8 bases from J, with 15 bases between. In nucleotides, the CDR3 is TGTGCCAGCAGTCCTGGCAGGGTAGAGGGCTACACCTTC. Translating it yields CASSPGRVEGYTF.